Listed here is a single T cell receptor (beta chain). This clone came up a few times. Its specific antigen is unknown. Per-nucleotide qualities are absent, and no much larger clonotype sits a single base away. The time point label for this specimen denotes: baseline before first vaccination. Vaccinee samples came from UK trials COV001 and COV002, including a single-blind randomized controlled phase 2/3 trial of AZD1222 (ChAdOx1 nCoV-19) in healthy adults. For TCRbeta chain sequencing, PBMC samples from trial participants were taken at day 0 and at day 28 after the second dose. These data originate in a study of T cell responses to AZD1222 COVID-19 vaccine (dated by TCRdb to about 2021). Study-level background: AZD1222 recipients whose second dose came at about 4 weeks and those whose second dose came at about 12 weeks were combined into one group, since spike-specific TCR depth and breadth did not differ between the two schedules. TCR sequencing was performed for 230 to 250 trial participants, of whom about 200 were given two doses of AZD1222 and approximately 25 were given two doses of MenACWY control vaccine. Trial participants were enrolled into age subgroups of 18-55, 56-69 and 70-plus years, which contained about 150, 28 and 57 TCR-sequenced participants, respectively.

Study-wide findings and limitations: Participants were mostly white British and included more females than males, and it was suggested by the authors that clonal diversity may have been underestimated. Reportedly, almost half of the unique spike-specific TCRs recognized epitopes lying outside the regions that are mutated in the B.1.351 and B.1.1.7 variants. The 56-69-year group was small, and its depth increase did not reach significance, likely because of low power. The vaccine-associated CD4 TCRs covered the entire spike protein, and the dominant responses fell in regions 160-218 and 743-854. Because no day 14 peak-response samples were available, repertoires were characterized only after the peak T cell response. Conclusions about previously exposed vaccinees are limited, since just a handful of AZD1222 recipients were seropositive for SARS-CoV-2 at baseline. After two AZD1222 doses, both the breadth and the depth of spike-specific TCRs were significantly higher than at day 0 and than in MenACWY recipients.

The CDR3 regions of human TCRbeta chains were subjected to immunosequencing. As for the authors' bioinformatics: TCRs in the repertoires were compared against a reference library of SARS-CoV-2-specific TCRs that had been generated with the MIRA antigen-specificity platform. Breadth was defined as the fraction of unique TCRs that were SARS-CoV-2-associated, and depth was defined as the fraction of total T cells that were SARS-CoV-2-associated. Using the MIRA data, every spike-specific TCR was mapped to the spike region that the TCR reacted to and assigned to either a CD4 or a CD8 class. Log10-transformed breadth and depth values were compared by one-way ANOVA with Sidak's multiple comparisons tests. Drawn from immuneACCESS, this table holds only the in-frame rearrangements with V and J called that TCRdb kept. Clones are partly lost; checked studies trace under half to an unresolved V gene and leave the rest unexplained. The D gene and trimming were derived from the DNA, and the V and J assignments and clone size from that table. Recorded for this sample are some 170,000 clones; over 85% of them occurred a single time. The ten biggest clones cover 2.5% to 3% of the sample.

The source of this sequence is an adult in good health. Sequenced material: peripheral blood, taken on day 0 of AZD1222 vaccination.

The base sequence is TGTGCCAGCAGCTTAGGCGGGGGCGAGCAGTACTTC. This is translated as CASSLGGGEQYF. The rearranged chain carries TRBV7-6 and TRBJ2-7, with 7 bases aligning to TRBD2. Measured from the cysteine to the phenylalanine, the CDR3 is 12 residues long. Kept here is only the CDR3 DNA, which spans 36 bases and is read in frame from base 1. The germline V gene sets CDR1 to SGHVS and CDR2 to FNYEAQ. Here V drops 1 base and J drops 6 bases, and the junction holds 0 bases not matched to any gene.